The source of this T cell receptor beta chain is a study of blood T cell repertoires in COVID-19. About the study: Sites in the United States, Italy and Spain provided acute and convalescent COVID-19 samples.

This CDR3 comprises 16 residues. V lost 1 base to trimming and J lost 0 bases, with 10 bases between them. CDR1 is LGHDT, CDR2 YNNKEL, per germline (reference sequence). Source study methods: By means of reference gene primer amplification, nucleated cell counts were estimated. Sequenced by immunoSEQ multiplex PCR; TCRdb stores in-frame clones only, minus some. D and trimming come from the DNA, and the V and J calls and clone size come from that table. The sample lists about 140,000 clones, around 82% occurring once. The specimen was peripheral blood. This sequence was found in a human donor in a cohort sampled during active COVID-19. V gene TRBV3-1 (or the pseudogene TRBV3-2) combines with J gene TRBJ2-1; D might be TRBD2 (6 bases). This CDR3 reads CASSQVRAGSYNEQFF. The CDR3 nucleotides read TGTGCCAGCAGCCAAGTCCGAGCGGGCTCCTACAATGAGCAGTTCTTC.